One sample yielded the 20 T cell receptor beta chains listed below, sequenced in a study of cytomegalovirus exposure and HLA in healthy donors. Clones were read by immunoSEQ multiplex PCR, and TCRdb kept only the in-frame ones, dropping some. Found here are more than 45,000 clones, 91% of them singletons; the top ten hold approximately 2%. The specimen sequenced was PBMCs. The receptors shown here come from a woman aged 25 to 45 in good health and CMV-seronegative.

V usage is TRBV21-1 and J usage is TRBJ2-7; the table names TRBD2, a call not compared with the DNA. TRBV21-1 is a documented pseudogene. This CDR3 spans 18 amino acids. DNA of the CDR3: TGTGCCAGCAGCACCGGGACTAGCGGGAGTATTTTCTCCTACGAGCAGTACTTC. Encoded protein: CASSTGTSGSIFSYEQYF.

This chain connects TRBV7-2 to TRBJ1-2; D possibly corresponds to TRBD1 (6 bases). The V gene's germline CDR1 is SGHTA and CDR2 FQGNSA. V lost 0 bases to trimming and J lost 5 bases, with 13 bases between them. This CDR3 region has 15 residues. In nucleotides, the CDR3 is TGTGCCAGCAGCTTAGCTCTGGGAACAGGGTATGGCTACACCTTC. Its protein is CASSLALGTGYGYTF.

The V and J genes are TRBV5-6 and TRBJ2-1; D may be TRBD2 (6 bases). V lost 1 base and J 3 bases, leaving 8 bases between the germline ends. This CDR3 region has 14 residues. The germline V gene has CDR1 SGHDT and CDR2 YYEEEE. This CDR3 is CASSLISGYNEQFF. The CDR3 nucleotides read TGTGCCAGCAGCTTGATTAGCGGCTACAATGAGCAGTTCTTC.

The rearrangement links TRBV2 to TRBJ2-7; weak D call: TRBD2 (5 bases). From germline, CDR1 is SNHLY and CDR2 FYNNEI. This CDR3 comprises 17 residues. Trimming cost V 2 bases and J 7 bases, with 24 bases left between them. CDR3 sequence: CASSETEDLSPSLEQYF. CDR3 nucleotides: TGTGCCAGCAGTGAAACGGAGGATTTGTCTCCGTCTCTAGAGCAGTACTTC.

This clone was counted between two and nine times. V usage is TRBV28 and J usage is TRBJ1-5; TRBD1 agrees at 10 bases. CDR1 is MDHEN and CDR2 is SYDVKM in the germline V gene. J gave up 1 base and V 7 bases, and 13 bases lay outside the gene matches. The CDR3 has 18 amino acids. In nucleotides, the CDR3 is TGTGCCAGCAATTACCGGGACAGGGGCAAGAGGAGCAATCAGCCCCAGCATTTT. Its translation: CASNYRDRGKRSNQPQHF.

This chain's CDR3 is CASSLKLAREVDTQYF. CDR3 sequence (DNA): TGTGCCAGCAGCTTAAAACTAGCCCGAGAGGTAGATACGCAGTATTTT. The chain combines TRBV13 with TRBJ2-3, with D perhaps matching TRBD2 (6 bases). CDR1 PRHDT and CDR2 FYEKMQ come from the germline V gene (reference sequence). The CDR3 consists of 16 residues. Trimming took off 2 bases at V and 5 bases at J, with 17 bases between the two ends.

This clone was seen a few times. V gene TRBV4-1 combines with J gene TRBJ2-5; D is perhaps TRBD2 (6 bases). CDR1 MGHRA and CDR2 YSYEKL come from the germline V gene. Trimming removed 7 bases at V and 5 bases at J, with 26 bases between. This CDR3 spans 17 amino acids. CDR3 in DNA: TGCGCCAGCATAAATCCTAAGGACCTTGAGGCGGGGGAGACCCAGTACTTC. It translates to CASINPKDLEAGETQYF.

V is TRBV6-5 and J is TRBJ1-2; D gene ambiguous. Trimming left V 6 bases short and J 0 bases short, with 11 bases between. Germline CDR1 MNHEY, CDR2 SVGAGI. This CDR3 region has 14 residues. The CDR3 DNA is TGTGCCAGCAGCCCACTCGGAGCTAACTATGGCTACACCTTC. Residues: CASSPLGANYGYTF.

V is TRBV27 and J is TRBJ2-7; D unresolved. With 5 bases removed from V and 4 bases from J, the gap between germline ends came to 9 bases. CDR1 MNHEY and CDR2 SMNVEV come from the germline V gene (reference sequence). The CDR3 runs to 12 residues. DNA of the CDR3: TGTGCCAGCAGTGCTACAGAATACGAGCAGTACTTC. Translated: CASSATEYEQYF.

This clone was seen a single time. The chain employs TRBV4-3 and TRBJ2-7; 10 bases map to TRBD2. Germline loops: CDR1 LGHNA, CDR2 YSLEER. V shed 4 bases and J 3 bases; nucleotides not matched to a gene: 3. The CDR3 extends over 14 amino acids. CDR3 bases: TGCGCCAGCAGCCGAGGACTAGCGGACTACGAGCAGTACTTC. Translated: CASSRGLADYEQYF.

The V and J genes are TRBV7-2 and TRBJ1-1, with D perhaps matching TRBD1 (5 bases). The CDR3 spans 16 residues. Germline V gives CDR1 SGHTA, CDR2 FQGNSA. Between the trimmed V and J ends, which lost 5 bases and 1 base, there was a span of 17 bases. The chain's CDR3 is CASSPRLGAANTEAFF. CDR3 sequence (DNA): TGTGCCAGCAGCCCACGCTTAGGGGCCGCGAACACTGAAGCTTTCTTT. The whole variable domain, remainder taken from reference TRBV7-2 and TRBJ1-1, is GAGVSQSPSNKVTEKGKDVELRCDPISGHTALYWYRQSLGQGLEFLIYFQGNSAPDKSGLPSDRFSAERTGGSVSTLTIQRTQQEDSAVYLCASSPRLGAANTEAFFGQGTRLTVV.

The table lists this clone with a count of one. The chain is built from TRBV5-6 and TRBJ2-5; 9 bases are shared with TRBD2. This CDR3 has 19 amino acids. The V gene end was trimmed by 0 bases and the J gene end by 2 bases; junction bases not matched to a gene: 14. The germline V gene encodes CDR1 SGHDT and CDR2 YYEEEE. CDR3: CASSLGLAALAGNQETQYF. In DNA form, the CDR3 reads TGTGCCAGCAGCTTGGGACTAGCGGCCCTAGCGGGGAATCAAGAGACCCAGTACTTC.

The CDR3 DNA sequence: TGTGCCAGCAGTTTTAATCACAGGGAAAGGACCTACGAGCAGTACTTC. Translated: CASSFNHRERTYEQYF. The chain uses TRBV28 and TRBJ2-7, with a weak D call TRBD1 (6 bases). This CDR3 is 16 amino acids long. CDR1 and CDR2 from the germline V gene are MDHEN and SYDVKM. Between the trimmed V and J ends, which lost 3 bases and 2 bases, there was a span of 17 bases.

The chain recombines TRBV29-1 with TRBJ1-1, with D unresolved. This CDR3 region has 12 residues. Trimming shortened V by 1 base and J by 7 bases, and 10 bases separated the two germline ends. Germline lookup yields CDR1 SQVTM and CDR2 ANQGSEA. This CDR3 is CSVEVASLEAFF. In DNA, the CDR3 is TGCAGCGTTGAAGTCGCCAGTCTTGAAGCTTTCTTT.

The genes are TRBV30 and TRBJ2-2, with D perhaps matching TRBD2 (6 bases). CDR3 size: 13 residues. The V end was cut by 0 bases, the J end by 5 bases, with 7 bases between. The germline V gene encodes CDR1 GTSNPN and CDR2 SVGIG (reference sequence). CDR3 sequence (DNA): TGTGCCTGGAGTGTAGGGACTACCGGGGAGCTGTTTTTT. Its protein product is CAWSVGTTGELFF.

The genes are TRBV10-1 and TRBJ2-7; 9 positions agree with TRBD1. CDR3 size: 14 residues. Germline CDR1 and CDR2: WNHNN and SYGVQD (reference sequence). The V segment lost 4 bases and the J segment 2 bases; nucleotides outside the gene matches: 3. The CDR3 reads CASSAGTGTYEQYF. The CDR3 bases are TGCGCCAGCAGTGCCGGGACAGGGACCTACGAGCAGTACTTC.

The rearrangement links TRBV4-1 to TRBJ2-1; D unclear. Trimming shortened V by 0 bases and J by 8 bases, and 14 bases separated the two germline ends. The CDR3 spans 15 residues. CDR1 is MGHRA, CDR2 YSYEKL, per germline. The CDR3 DNA reads as TGCGCCAGCAGCCAAGATCTCCTTCCTAGAGATGAGCAGTTCTTC. Encoded protein: CASSQDLLPRDEQFF.

The rearrangement links TRBV11-3 to TRBJ2-1, with 12 nucleotides matching TRBD2. This CDR3 is 18 amino acids long. V trimming: 1 base; J trimming: 9 bases; junction bases outside the gene matches: 13. Germline V gene lookup returns CDR1 SGHNT and CDR2 YENEEA. CDR3 sequence (DNA): TGTGCCAGCAGCTTAGGGGCTCTAGCGGGAGGGCGAAGGGGTGAGCAGTTCTTC. Translation: CASSLGALAGGRRGEQFF.

The chain links TRBV29-1 to TRBJ2-3; TRBD2 matches 13 bases. Germline values: CDR1 SQVTM, CDR2 ANQGSEA. CDR3 size: 16 residues. Unmatched junction bases numbered 9, after V lost 3 bases and J lost 6 bases. CDR3 bases: TGCAGCGTTGATCGAAGGACTAGCGGGAGCCCCGATACGCAGTATTTT. Translated: CSVDRRTSGSPDTQYF.

In nucleotides, the CDR3 is TGTGCCAGTAGTATAAGACTAGCGGGAGCGTCGGCCGGGGAGCTGTTTTTT. This sequence encodes CASSIRLAGASAGELFF. The J gene is TRBJ2-2, the V gene TRBV19; 12 bases fit TRBD2. The CDR3 contains 17 residues. Germline-derived CDR1 and CDR2 are LNHDA and SQIVND (reference sequence). Losses at the gene ends were 2 bases for V and 6 bases for J; bases not matched to a gene: 7.